A selection of T cell receptor beta chains follows, all from one sample in a study of shared clonotypes between healthy human individuals. Repertoires were generated with immunoSEQ multiplex PCR, while TCRdb's copy carries only in-frame clones and drops some. Of about 2.3 million clones in the sample, 90% to 95% were seen once. The sequencing sample was made of naive CD4+ T cells from PBMCs. The receptors here all came from a man between 18 and 35 years old in good health. Some clones in this sample may be carry-over from other donors' samples. The CDR3 runs from the conserved cysteine through the conserved F or W. The D gene is left open where the match is weak. A clone size is listed for some rows: how often the clone was seen (once, few, many), or a class if it is expanded.

>TRBV7-9|-|TRBJ2-7|15|TRBD1
CASSLEGTAIYEQYF
TGTGCCAGCAGCTTAGAAGGGACAGCCATCTACGAGCAGTACTTC
>TRBV18|-|TRBJ2-2|12|-
CASSPGAGELFF
TGTGCCAGCTCACCCGGGGCCGGGGAGCTGTTTTTT
>TRBV18|once|TRBJ2-7|14|TRBD2
CASSPGRGAYEQYF
TGTGCCAGCTCACCAGGCCGGGGGGCCTACGAGCAGTACTTC
>TRBV20-1|-|TRBJ1-1|11|-
CSASPNTEAFF
TGCAGTGCTAGCCCGAACACTGAAGCTTTCTTT
>TRBV7-2|-|TRBJ2-3|15|-
CASSAGTVSTDTQYF
TGTGCCAGCAGCGCGGGGACCGTAAGCACAGATACGCAGTATTTT
>TRBV20-1|-|TRBJ1-2|11|-
CSAQGWYGYTF
TGCAGTGCCCAGGGATGGTATGGCTACACCTTC
>TRBV9|-|TRBJ2-1|17|-
CASSVVGRGHLDNEQFF
TGTGCCAGCAGCGTAGTGGGACGGGGGCATTTAGACAATGAGCAGTTCTTC
>TRBV6-1|-|TRBJ1-5|15|TRBD1
CASQRDRVGNQPQHF
TGTGCCAGTCAGAGGGACAGGGTCGGTAATCAGCCCCAGCATTTT
>TRBV28|-|TRBJ2-4|14|-
CASSLGGAGRIQYF
TGTGCCAGCAGTTTAGGGGGCGCAGGAAGAATTCAGTACTTC
>TRBV7-9|-|TRBJ2-5|14|TRBD2
CASSSLTSAETQYF
TGTGCCAGCAGCTCCCTCACTAGCGCAGAGACCCAGTACTTC
>TRBV7-2|-|TRBJ2-7|16|TRBD2
CASSSGIGTSGYEQYF
TGTGCCAGCAGCTCAGGTATAGGGACTAGCGGTTACGAGCAGTACTTC
>TRBV6-5|-|TRBJ2-3|15|-
CASSYSQARTDTQYF
TGTGCCAGCAGTTACTCCCAGGCCCGCACAGATACGCAGTATTTT
>TRBV28|-|TRBJ2-7|14|TRBD1
CASEGQGWSYEQYF
TGTGCCAGCGAAGGACAGGGGTGGTCCTACGAGCAGTACTTC
>TRBV6-1|-|TRBJ1-1|15|-
CASSEAAGRYTEAFF
TGTGCCAGCAGTGAAGCGGCTGGACGGTACACTGAAGCTTTCTTT
>TRBV27|-|TRBJ2-7|14|TRBD1
CASSSGGQGVEQYF
TGTGCCAGCAGTTCGGGCGGACAGGGGGTCGAGCAGTACTTC
>TRBV2|-|TRBJ2-2|14|-
CASIIALNTGELFF
TGTGCCAGCATAATAGCCCTGAACACCGGGGAGCTGTTTTTT
>TRBV2|-|TRBJ1-1|15|TRBD1
CASSEADRGMSEAFF
TGTGCCAGCAGTGAAGCGGACAGGGGTATGTCTGAAGCTTTCTTT
>TRBV5-8|-|TRBJ2-1|13|-
CASSFSDDNEQFF
TGTGCCAGCAGCTTTTCGGACGACAATGAGCAGTTCTTC
>TRBV27|-|TRBJ1-1|14|-
CASSFDRTYTEAFF
TGTGCCAGCAGTTTCGACCGTACCTACACTGAAGCTTTCTTT
>TRBV5-4|-|TRBJ2-3|14|-
CASSKTGYTDTQYF
TGTGCCAGCAGTAAGACGGGATACACAGATACGCAGTATTTT
>TRBV6-5|-|TRBJ2-7|16|TRBD2
CASSYGWTSGTYEQYF
TGTGCCAGCAGTTACGGGTGGACTAGCGGAACCTACGAGCAGTACTTC
>TRBV27|once|TRBJ2-1|14|TRBD1
CASSGRDRVYEQFF
TGTGCCAGCAGTGGGAGAGACAGGGTATATGAGCAGTTCTTC